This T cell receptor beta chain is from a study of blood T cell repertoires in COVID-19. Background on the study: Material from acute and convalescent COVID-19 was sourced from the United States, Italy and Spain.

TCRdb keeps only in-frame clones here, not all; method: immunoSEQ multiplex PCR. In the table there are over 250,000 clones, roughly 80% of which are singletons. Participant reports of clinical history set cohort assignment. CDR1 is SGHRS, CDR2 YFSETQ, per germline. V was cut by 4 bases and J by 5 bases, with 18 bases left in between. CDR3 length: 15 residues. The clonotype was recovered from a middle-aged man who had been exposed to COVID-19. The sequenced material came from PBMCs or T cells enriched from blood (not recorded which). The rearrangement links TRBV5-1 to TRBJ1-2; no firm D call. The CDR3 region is CASSLGPLPLYGYTF. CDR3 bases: TGCGCCAGCAGCCTAGGTCCACTTCCCTTGTATGGCTACACCTTC.